The T cell receptor (beta chain) described here comes from a study of blood T cell repertoires in COVID-19. Turning to the study itself: Material from acute and convalescent COVID-19 was sourced from the United States, Italy and Spain.

Authors' analysis steps: Researchers report that nucleated cell counts were estimated from reference gene primer amplification. Produced via immunoSEQ multiplex PCR; TCRdb's table is partial and in-frame only. V and J calls and clone size follow that table, whereas D and trimming were derived from the DNA. The sample has about 120,000 clones, around 89% seen once; the top ten hold 28%. V lost 5 bases and J lost 2, with 16 bases in between. The V gene's germline CDR1 is MNHEY and CDR2 SVGAGI. CDR3 length: 15 amino acids. This chain uses TRBV6-5 with TRBJ2-7; the D gene is possibly TRBD2 (6 bases). This sequence originates from a man in his 70s with active or convalescent COVID-19. The sequenced sample was peripheral blood. The CDR3 DNA follows: TGTGCCAGCAGTCCCGCGACTAGGCCCCCCTACGAGCAGTACTTC. It encodes CASSPATRPPYEQYF.